This T cell receptor (beta chain) was found in a study of cytomegalovirus exposure and HLA in healthy donors. Overall study results and limits: Common viral pathogens were later found to be apparently linked to several of the most significant clusters. Productive status was seen about 87% or about 30% of the time for most TCR beta V segments in an earlier analysis. In a later analysis, TCR beta V- and J-gene trimming was associated with a missense DCLRE1C variant.

PCR used 60 Vbeta primers and 13 Jbeta primers. The table came from immunoSEQ multiplex PCR; TCRdb's copy has only in-frame clones and leaves some out. The sample gives about 170,000 clones, approximately 78% of which show up once; about 2.1% is in the top ten. Germline V gives CDR1 SGHRS, CDR2 YFSETQ. The CDR3 totals 15 residues. With 4 bases clipped from V and 1 base from J, the junction kept 7 bases outside the gene matches. In the case of this clone: Its cognate antigen is unknown.

This clonotype was obtained from a woman aged 18-29 years in good health and CMV-seronegative. Sequencing was performed on PBMCs. J is TRBJ1-1 and V is TRBV5-1; 7 bases are shared with TRBD1. This CDR3 is CASSVTTGTNTEAFF. As DNA, the CDR3 is TGCGCCAGCAGCGTAACGACAGGGACGAACACTGAAGCTTTCTTT.